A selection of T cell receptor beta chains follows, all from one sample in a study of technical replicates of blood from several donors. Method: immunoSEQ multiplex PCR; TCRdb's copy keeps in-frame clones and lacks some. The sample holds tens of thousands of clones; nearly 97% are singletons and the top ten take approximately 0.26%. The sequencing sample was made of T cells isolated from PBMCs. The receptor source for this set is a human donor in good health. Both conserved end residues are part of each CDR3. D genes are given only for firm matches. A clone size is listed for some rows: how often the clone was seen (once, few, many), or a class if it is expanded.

CDR3aa: CATSRDGGGTDTQYF
CDR3nt: TGTGCCACCAGCAGAGATGGGGGGGGCACAGATACGCAGTATTTT
abundance: -
j_gene: TRBJ2-3
v_gene: TRBV15
d_gene: TRBD2

CDR3aa: CASSIWDSPNEQFF
CDR3nt: TGTGCCAGCAGCATTTGGGACTCTCCAAATGAGCAGTTCTTC
abundance: -
j_gene: TRBJ2-1
v_gene: TRBV6-1
d_gene: -

CDR3aa: CASMGTVSYYGYTF
CDR3nt: TGTGCCAGCATGGGGACAGTTTCCTACTATGGCTACACCTTC
abundance: -
j_gene: TRBJ1-2
v_gene: TRBV6-5
d_gene: TRBD1

CDR3aa: CASTTTGGYAFF
CDR3nt: TGTGCCAGCACCACCACAGGGGGCTACGCTTTCTTT
abundance: few
j_gene: TRBJ1-1
v_gene: TRBV9
d_gene: TRBD1

CDR3aa: CASSTRQGLAGDNEQFF
CDR3nt: TGTGCCAGCAGCACAAGACAAGGACTAGCGGGGGACAATGAGCAGTTCTTC
abundance: -
j_gene: TRBJ2-1
v_gene: TRBV7-6
d_gene: TRBD2

CDR3aa: CASRAGTSSYEQYF
CDR3nt: TGTGCCAGCAGAGCCGGGACTAGCTCCTACGAGCAGTACTTC
abundance: -
j_gene: TRBJ2-7
v_gene: TRBV5-4
d_gene: TRBD2

CDR3aa: CASSLASSGANVLTF
CDR3nt: TGTGCCAGCAGCTTGGCCAGCTCTGGGGCCAACGTCCTGACTTTC
abundance: -
j_gene: TRBJ2-6
v_gene: TRBV5-4
d_gene: -

CDR3aa: CASSTYNNEQFF
CDR3nt: TGTGCCAGCAGTACCTATAACAATGAGCAGTTCTTC
abundance: -
j_gene: TRBJ2-1
v_gene: TRBV6-5
d_gene: -

CDR3aa: CASSVNRAANYGYTF
CDR3nt: TGTGCCAGCAGTGTTAACAGGGCAGCTAACTATGGCTACACCTTC
abundance: -
j_gene: TRBJ1-2
v_gene: TRBV6-6
d_gene: -

CDR3aa: CASSQLNGQGSDNEQFF
CDR3nt: TGCGCCAGCAGCCAGCTAAACGGACAGGGGTCTGACAATGAGCAGTTCTTC
abundance: -
j_gene: TRBJ2-1
v_gene: TRBV4-1
d_gene: TRBD1

CDR3aa: CASSLFPVSNTGELFF
CDR3nt: TGCGCCAGCAGCTTGTTTCCAGTATCGAACACCGGGGAGCTGTTTTTT
abundance: -
j_gene: TRBJ2-2
v_gene: TRBV5-1
d_gene: -

CDR3aa: CASSLDGRRENTEAFF
CDR3nt: TGCGCCAGCAGCCTTGATGGTAGGCGGGAGAACACTGAAGCTTTCTTT
abundance: once
j_gene: TRBJ1-1
v_gene: TRBV5-1
d_gene: -

CDR3aa: CASSLEPARVIGELFF
CDR3nt: TGTGCCAGCAGCTTAGAACCAGCCAGGGTTATCGGGGAGCTGTTTTTT
abundance: -
j_gene: TRBJ2-2
v_gene: TRBV7-9
d_gene: -

CDR3aa: CASSRGETGAGETQYF
CDR3nt: TGCGCCAGCAGCCGAGGAGAGACAGGGGCAGGGGAGACCCAGTACTTC
abundance: -
j_gene: TRBJ2-5
v_gene: TRBV4-1
d_gene: TRBD1

CDR3aa: CASSLGPGRNYEQYF
CDR3nt: TGTGCCAGCAGCTTAGGGCCGGGTAGGAACTACGAGCAGTACTTC
abundance: -
j_gene: TRBJ2-7
v_gene: TRBV11-2
d_gene: -

CDR3aa: CASSETGAYGGYGYTF
CDR3nt: TGTGCCAGTAGCGAGACAGGGGCCTACGGAGGCTATGGCTACACCTTC
abundance: once
j_gene: TRBJ1-2
v_gene: TRBV19
d_gene: TRBD1

CDR3aa: CASRYDSYGYTF
CDR3nt: TGTGCCAGCAGGTACGACTCCTATGGCTACACCTTC
abundance: -
j_gene: TRBJ1-2
v_gene: TRBV28
d_gene: -

CDR3aa: CASSNPSRTGEPDTQYF
CDR3nt: TGTGCCAGCAGTAACCCCAGTCGGACAGGGGAACCAGATACGCAGTATTTT
abundance: -
j_gene: TRBJ2-3
v_gene: TRBV27
d_gene: TRBD1

CDR3aa: CASSSRTGGNYGYTF
CDR3nt: TGTGCCAGCAGTTCACGGACAGGGGGCAACTATGGCTACACCTTC
abundance: -
j_gene: TRBJ1-2
v_gene: TRBV27
d_gene: TRBD1

CDR3aa: CASSIRQGPLHF
CDR3nt: TGTGCCAGTAGTATAAGGCAGGGGCCCCTCCACTTT
abundance: -
j_gene: TRBJ1-6
v_gene: TRBV19
d_gene: -

CDR3aa: CASSLAGGNEQFF
CDR3nt: TGTGCCAGCAGCCTAGCGGGGGGAAATGAGCAGTTCTTC
abundance: once
j_gene: TRBJ2-1
v_gene: TRBV25-1
d_gene: TRBD2

CDR3aa: CASAPGTGVPGELFF
CDR3nt: TGTGCCAGCGCTCCAGGGACAGGGGTCCCCGGGGAGCTGTTTTTT
abundance: -
j_gene: TRBJ2-2
v_gene: TRBV6-1
d_gene: TRBD1

CDR3aa: CASSLIEVSYGYTF
CDR3nt: TGTGCCAGCAGCTTAATTGAGGTTTCCTATGGCTACACCTTC
abundance: -
j_gene: TRBJ1-2
v_gene: TRBV5-6
d_gene: -

CDR3aa: CASSGLAGGVYEQYF
CDR3nt: TGTGCCAGCAGTGGGCTAGCGGGGGGGGTCTACGAGCAGTACTTC
abundance: once
j_gene: TRBJ2-7
v_gene: TRBV25-1
d_gene: TRBD2

CDR3aa: CASSPRDSKKETQYF
CDR3nt: TGCGCCAGCAGCCCCCGGGACAGCAAGAAAGAGACCCAGTACTTC
abundance: -
j_gene: TRBJ2-5
v_gene: TRBV4-1
d_gene: TRBD1

CDR3aa: CASSLTGQLNEKLFF
CDR3nt: TGCGCCAGCTCTTTGACGGGACAGCTTAATGAAAAACTGTTTTTT
abundance: -
j_gene: TRBJ1-4
v_gene: TRBV5-1
d_gene: TRBD1

CDR3aa: CANGTGSSGNTIYF
CDR3nt: TGTGCCAACGGGACAGGCAGCTCTGGAAACACCATATATTTT
abundance: -
j_gene: TRBJ1-3
v_gene: TRBV30
d_gene: TRBD1

CDR3aa: CASRPDPNDRGGEAFF
CDR3nt: TGCGCCAGCAGGCCGGATCCGAACGACAGGGGCGGAGAAGCTTTCTTT
abundance: -
j_gene: TRBJ1-1
v_gene: TRBV5-1
d_gene: TRBD1

CDR3aa: CASSLVGAGNTIYF
CDR3nt: TGTGCCAGCAGCTTGGTAGGGGCGGGAAACACCATATATTTT
abundance: -
j_gene: TRBJ1-3
v_gene: TRBV5-4
d_gene: -

CDR3aa: CASSPLDRGPTDTQYF
CDR3nt: TGTGCCAGCAGTCCACTCGACAGGGGCCCCACAGATACGCAGTATTTT
abundance: -
j_gene: TRBJ2-3
v_gene: TRBV27
d_gene: TRBD1

CDR3aa: CASSFEVEQFF
CDR3nt: TGCGCCAGCAGCTTTGAGGTGGAGCAGTTCTTC
abundance: -
j_gene: TRBJ2-1
v_gene: TRBV5-1
d_gene: -

CDR3aa: CASSLAAVGVGGEQFF
CDR3nt: TGCGCCAGCAGCTTGGCCGCGGTCGGGGTAGGTGGTGAGCAGTTCTTC
abundance: -
j_gene: TRBJ2-1
v_gene: TRBV5-1
d_gene: -

CDR3aa: CASSQKGQGFYTGELFF
CDR3nt: TGTGCCAGCAGCCAAAAGGGACAGGGTTTTTACACCGGGGAGCTGTTTTTT
abundance: -
j_gene: TRBJ2-2
v_gene: TRBV27
d_gene: TRBD1

CDR3aa: CASSLVAGGDGYTF
CDR3nt: TGCGCCAGCAGCTTGGTGGCAGGGGGAGATGGCTACACCTTC
abundance: once
j_gene: TRBJ1-2
v_gene: TRBV5-1
d_gene: TRBD1

CDR3aa: CASRSAGQGWGSPLHF
CDR3nt: TGTGCCAGCAGATCCGCGGGACAGGGGTGGGGTTCACCCCTCCACTTT
abundance: -
j_gene: TRBJ1-6
v_gene: TRBV5-5
d_gene: TRBD1

CDR3aa: CASRPDLGLNTEAFF
CDR3nt: TGTGCCAGCAGACCGGACTTGGGATTGAACACTGAAGCTTTCTTT
abundance: -
j_gene: TRBJ1-1
v_gene: TRBV7-2
d_gene: -

CDR3aa: CASSARFTPYNEQFF
CDR3nt: TGTGCCAGCAGCGCTCGGTTCACTCCCTACAATGAGCAGTTCTTC
abundance: once
j_gene: TRBJ2-1
v_gene: TRBV11-3
d_gene: -